Listed below are T cell receptor beta chains from one sample, sequenced in a study of cytomegalovirus exposure and HLA in healthy donors. Assay used: immunoSEQ multiplex PCR; TCRdb lists only in-frame clones, some missing. The profile covers 110,000 or so clones, with roughly 70% appearing a single time and roughly 4.2% taken by the ten largest. Sequenced input: PBMCs. These receptor sequences come from a woman in her thirties or forties in good health and CMV-seropositive. The CDR3 runs from the conserved cysteine through the conserved F or W. D genes are given only for firm matches. Rows give clone size only sometimes, using once, few, many, or a class for an expanded clone.

J gene: TRBJ1-4; clone size: -; V gene: TRBV19; D gene: -; CDR3 protein: CASSPGYTNEKLFF; CDR3 DNA: TGTGCCAGTAGTCCAGGGTATACTAATGAAAAACTGTTTTTT
J gene: TRBJ2-7; clone size: -; V gene: TRBV15; D gene: TRBD2; CDR3 protein: CATSDSSGDYPYEQYF; CDR3 DNA: TGTGCCACCAGCGACTCATCCGGGGACTACCCCTACGAGCAGTACTTC
J gene: TRBJ2-1; clone size: -; V gene: TRBV11-3; D gene: TRBD2; CDR3 protein: CASSLAGTSPYNEQFF; CDR3 DNA: TGTGCCAGCAGCTTAGCCGGGACTAGCCCATACAATGAGCAGTTCTTC
J gene: TRBJ1-2; clone size: -; V gene: TRBV7-9; D gene: -; CDR3 protein: CASSPRGTHGYTF; CDR3 DNA: TGTGCCAGCAGCCCGAGGGGGACCCATGGCTACACCTTC
J gene: TRBJ2-7; clone size: -; V gene: TRBV11-2; D gene: TRBD2; CDR3 protein: CASSPRAGGPYEQYF; CDR3 DNA: TGTGCCAGCAGCCCCCGTGCGGGGGGCCCGTACGAGCAGTACTTC
J gene: TRBJ2-2; clone size: -; V gene: TRBV5-8; D gene: TRBD2; CDR3 protein: CASSPRRTSWELFF; CDR3 DNA: TGTGCCAGCAGCCCTCGTAGGACTAGCTGGGAGCTGTTTTTT
J gene: TRBJ2-2; clone size: few; V gene: TRBV9; D gene: TRBD2; CDR3 protein: CASSVGTGRDTGELFF; CDR3 DNA: TGTGCCAGCAGCGTCGGGACCGGGAGGGACACCGGGGAGCTGTTTTTT
J gene: TRBJ2-1; clone size: -; V gene: TRBV19; D gene: TRBD2; CDR3 protein: CASSIAGGPENEQFF; CDR3 DNA: TGTGCCAGTAGTATCGCGGGGGGGCCAGAGAATGAGCAGTTCTTC
J gene: TRBJ1-5; clone size: -; V gene: TRBV18; D gene: -; CDR3 protein: CASSPVNQPQHF; CDR3 DNA: TGTGCCAGCTCACCCGTCAATCAGCCCCAGCATTTT
J gene: TRBJ2-1; clone size: -; V gene: TRBV4-1; D gene: TRBD2; CDR3 protein: CASSQASVASGAYNEQFF; CDR3 DNA: TGCGCCAGCAGCCAGGCCAGTGTGGCTAGCGGAGCCTACAATGAGCAGTTCTTC
J gene: TRBJ2-2; clone size: -; V gene: TRBV28; D gene: -; CDR3 protein: CASVSPVANTGELFF; CDR3 DNA: TGTGCCAGCGTGTCCCCCGTCGCGAACACCGGGGAGCTGTTTTTT
J gene: TRBJ1-2; clone size: -; V gene: TRBV7-9; D gene: -; CDR3 protein: CASSLSQDYGYTF; CDR3 DNA: TGTGCCAGCAGCTTATCCCAGGACTATGGCTACACCTTC
J gene: TRBJ2-3; clone size: -; V gene: TRBV7-9; D gene: -; CDR3 protein: CASSLVVVGTGTDTQYF; CDR3 DNA: TGTGCCAGCAGCTTAGTGGTCGTAGGAACGGGAACAGATACGCAGTATTTT
J gene: TRBJ1-1; clone size: -; V gene: TRBV18; D gene: -; CDR3 protein: CASSPRDIRMNTEAFF; CDR3 DNA: TGTGCCAGCTCACCGAGGGACATCCGGATGAACACTGAAGCTTTCTTT
J gene: TRBJ2-1; clone size: -; V gene: TRBV15; D gene: TRBD2; CDR3 protein: CATSSERLAWNEQFF; CDR3 DNA: TGTGCCACCAGCAGTGAAAGACTAGCGTGGAATGAGCAGTTCTTC
J gene: TRBJ2-2; clone size: -; V gene: TRBV2; D gene: TRBD2; CDR3 protein: CASSGERGAAGELFF; CDR3 DNA: TGTGCCAGCAGTGGGGAGCGGGGGGCAGCCGGGGAGCTGTTTTTT
J gene: TRBJ2-1; clone size: -; V gene: TRBV18; D gene: TRBD2; CDR3 protein: CASSLAGGFDNEQFF; CDR3 DNA: TGTGCCAGCTCCTTAGCGGGGGGGTTCGACAATGAGCAGTTCTTC
J gene: TRBJ1-5; clone size: -; V gene: TRBV6-5; D gene: TRBD1; CDR3 protein: CASSLGTGGQPQHF; CDR3 DNA: TGTGCCAGCAGCTTAGGGACAGGGGGTCAGCCCCAGCATTTT
J gene: TRBJ2-5; clone size: -; V gene: TRBV5-1; D gene: TRBD2; CDR3 protein: CASSFGGAGGQETQYF; CDR3 DNA: TGCGCCAGCAGCTTTGGGGGGGCGGGGGGCCAAGAGACCCAGTACTTC
J gene: TRBJ2-2; clone size: -; V gene: TRBV6-4; D gene: -; CDR3 protein: CASSRSPRGGELFF; CDR3 DNA: TGTGCCAGCAGTAGGTCTCCCCGGGGCGGGGAGCTGTTTTTT
J gene: TRBJ1-2; clone size: -; V gene: TRBV7-9; D gene: TRBD1; CDR3 protein: CASSFAGGEANYGYTF; CDR3 DNA: TGTGCCAGCAGCTTTGCAGGGGGCGAGGCGAACTATGGCTACACCTTC
J gene: TRBJ1-2; clone size: -; V gene: TRBV7-3; D gene: -; CDR3 protein: CASSLKGRAGSGYTF; CDR3 DNA: TGTGCCAGCAGCTTAAAGGGAAGGGCGGGGTCTGGCTACACCTTC
J gene: TRBJ2-7; clone size: -; V gene: TRBV5-1; D gene: -; CDR3 protein: CASSLGTPLREQYF; CDR3 DNA: TGCGCCAGCAGCTTGGGGACTCCTTTGAGAGAGCAGTACTTC
J gene: TRBJ2-2; clone size: -; V gene: TRBV27; D gene: -; CDR3 protein: CASTQRGYQKTGELFF; CDR3 DNA: TGTGCCAGCACCCAACGCGGGTATCAAAAGACCGGGGAGCTGTTTTTT
J gene: TRBJ2-7; clone size: few; V gene: TRBV5-6; D gene: -; CDR3 protein: CASRSRGDPVGQYF; CDR3 DNA: TGTGCCAGCAGGTCCCGGGGAGACCCAGTCGGGCAGTACTTC
J gene: TRBJ2-7; clone size: -; V gene: TRBV18; D gene: TRBD1; CDR3 protein: CASSLGTGFEQYF; CDR3 DNA: TGTGCCAGCTCACTTGGGACAGGGTTTGAGCAGTACTTC
J gene: TRBJ2-5; clone size: -; V gene: TRBV5-1; D gene: TRBD1; CDR3 protein: CASSSSMGQGGETQYF; CDR3 DNA: TGCGCCAGCAGCTCCAGCATGGGACAGGGTGGTGAGACCCAGTACTTC
J gene: TRBJ2-7; clone size: -; V gene: TRBV5-6; D gene: TRBD2; CDR3 protein: CASSWGSSGTYEQYF; CDR3 DNA: TGTGCCAGCAGCTGGGGGTCTAGCGGGACATACGAGCAGTACTTC
J gene: TRBJ2-1; clone size: -; V gene: TRBV2; D gene: TRBD2; CDR3 protein: CASRATSGGYNEQFF; CDR3 DNA: TGTGCCAGCAGGGCGACTAGCGGGGGGTACAATGAGCAGTTCTTC
J gene: TRBJ2-1; clone size: few; V gene: TRBV7-3; D gene: TRBD2; CDR3 protein: CASSPSGGLAGGEQFF; CDR3 DNA: TGTGCCAGCAGCCCCTCAGGGGGACTAGCGGGAGGTGAGCAGTTCTTC
J gene: TRBJ1-2; clone size: few; V gene: TRBV2; D gene: -; CDR3 protein: CASSVETNYGYTF; CDR3 DNA: TGTGCCAGCAGTGTAGAAACCAACTATGGCTACACCTTC
J gene: TRBJ1-4; clone size: few; V gene: TRBV5-6; D gene: TRBD1; CDR3 protein: CASSSAGQGGKLFF; CDR3 DNA: TGTGCCAGCAGCTCTGCGGGACAGGGCGGAAAACTGTTTTTT
J gene: TRBJ2-3; clone size: -; V gene: TRBV9; D gene: TRBD2; CDR3 protein: CASSGTGGESTDTQYF; CDR3 DNA: TGTGCCAGCAGCGGGACGGGGGGGGAAAGCACAGATACGCAGTATTTT
J gene: TRBJ1-5; clone size: few; V gene: TRBV6-1; D gene: -; CDR3 protein: CASSARRASDQPQHF; CDR3 DNA: TGTGCCAGCAGTGCCCGGAGGGCATCGGATCAGCCCCAGCATTTT
J gene: TRBJ1-5; clone size: -; V gene: TRBV7-9; D gene: -; CDR3 protein: CASSSRDTNQPQHF; CDR3 DNA: TGTGCCAGCAGCTCCCGGGACACCAATCAGCCCCAGCATTTT
J gene: TRBJ2-6; clone size: -; V gene: TRBV7-3; D gene: -; CDR3 protein: CASSSASGAGANVLTF; CDR3 DNA: TGTGCCAGCAGCTCAGCGTCGGGAGCTGGGGCCAACGTCCTGACTTTC
J gene: TRBJ1-2; clone size: once; V gene: TRBV5-1; D gene: -; CDR3 protein: CASSRAGPSYGYTF; CDR3 DNA: TGCGCCAGCAGCCGAGCGGGACCGAGCTATGGCTACACCTTC
J gene: TRBJ1-2; clone size: -; V gene: TRBV19; D gene: -; CDR3 protein: CASSPEGQGFYGYTF; CDR3 DNA: TGTGCCAGTAGTCCGGAGGGGCAGGGCTTCTATGGCTACACCTTC
J gene: TRBJ2-1; clone size: -; V gene: TRBV30; D gene: TRBD2; CDR3 protein: CAWSSTSGGPNEQFF; CDR3 DNA: TGTGCCTGGAGTTCGACTAGCGGGGGGCCAAATGAGCAGTTCTTC
J gene: TRBJ2-7; clone size: -; V gene: TRBV7-9; D gene: TRBD1; CDR3 protein: CASSLGDRVFYEQYF; CDR3 DNA: TGTGCCAGCAGCTTAGGGGACAGGGTGTTTTACGAGCAGTACTTC
J gene: TRBJ1-2; clone size: -; V gene: TRBV10-3; D gene: -; CDR3 protein: CAISEGTGISTYGYTF; CDR3 DNA: TGTGCCATCAGTGAAGGAACAGGCATTTCAACCTATGGCTACACCTTC
J gene: TRBJ2-7; clone size: -; V gene: TRBV29-1; D gene: -; CDR3 protein: CSVGGRYEQYF; CDR3 DNA: TGCAGCGTTGGGGGGCGATACGAGCAGTACTTC
J gene: TRBJ1-2; clone size: -; V gene: TRBV27; D gene: TRBD1; CDR3 protein: CASSFYQGAGGYTF; CDR3 DNA: TGTGCCAGCAGTTTCTACCAGGGGGCGGGTGGCTACACCTTC
J gene: TRBJ2-7; clone size: -; V gene: TRBV29-1; D gene: TRBD2; CDR3 protein: CSAKRGFGEQYF; CDR3 DNA: TGCAGCGCCAAGCGGGGGTTCGGCGAGCAGTACTTC
J gene: TRBJ1-4; clone size: few; V gene: TRBV5-1; D gene: -; CDR3 protein: CASSLAGAEKLFF; CDR3 DNA: TGCGCCAGCAGCTTGGCAGGGGCGGAAAAACTGTTTTTT
J gene: TRBJ2-6; clone size: -; V gene: TRBV5-4; D gene: -; CDR3 protein: CASSGQILSGANVLTF; CDR3 DNA: TGTGCCAGCAGTGGCCAGATTCTCTCTGGGGCCAACGTCCTGACTTTC
J gene: TRBJ2-7; clone size: -; V gene: TRBV29-1; D gene: -; CDR3 protein: CSVAANDYEQYF; CDR3 DNA: TGCAGCGTTGCAGCGAACGATTACGAGCAGTACTTC
J gene: TRBJ2-1; clone size: -; V gene: TRBV5-1; D gene: TRBD2; CDR3 protein: CASTGGLAGGGNEQFF; CDR3 DNA: TGCGCCAGCACCGGGGGACTAGCGGGGGGAGGGAATGAGCAGTTCTTC
J gene: TRBJ1-2; clone size: -; V gene: TRBV4-3; D gene: TRBD1; CDR3 protein: CASSHNQQGVGGYTF; CDR3 DNA: TGCGCCAGCAGCCATAACCAACAGGGGGTCGGTGGCTACACCTTC
J gene: TRBJ1-3; clone size: once; V gene: TRBV5-6; D gene: TRBD1; CDR3 protein: CASSKQGKSSGNTIYF; CDR3 DNA: TGTGCCAGCAGCAAACAGGGGAAAAGCTCTGGAAACACCATATATTTT
J gene: TRBJ1-5; clone size: -; V gene: TRBV4-2; D gene: -; CDR3 protein: CASSQDLFQPQHF; CDR3 DNA: TGTGCCAGCAGCCAAGATCTATTTCAGCCCCAGCATTTT
J gene: TRBJ2-1; clone size: -; V gene: TRBV5-4; D gene: -; CDR3 protein: CASSQKDYSSYNEQFF; CDR3 DNA: TGTGCCAGCAGCCAGAAGGACTATAGCTCCTACAATGAGCAGTTCTTC